This TCR beta chain was recorded in a study of shared clonotypes between healthy human individuals. Study-level points and caveats: Larger richness was generally estimated for naive than memory subsets. Naive CD4 clonotypes overlapped across a handful of donors at roughly 5%.

The sample holds a few counts of this clone. Its matching antigen is unknown. Looked up from germline, CDR1 is SEHNR and CDR2 is FQNEAQ (reference sequence). The length of the CDR3 is 14 residues. V dropped 1 base and J dropped 8 bases, with 14 bases sitting between them. Methods used by the authors: Junction-only sequences without quality scores came from ImmunoSEQ, so filtering differed. TCRdb keeps only in-frame clones here, not all; method: immunoSEQ multiplex PCR. Clone size and V and J calls were adopted from that table, with D and trimming inferred from the DNA. The table lists approximately 1.1 million clones, approximately 78% of them singletons.

Input material: memory CD4+ T cells from PBMCs. Subset meaning: CD45RA-negative fraction. This receptor was taken from a man aged 18 to 30 in good health. Some clones in this sample may be carry-over from other donors' samples. This rearrangement joins TRBV7-9 to TRBJ1-2; D is uncertain. In nucleotides, the CDR3 is TGTGCCAGCAGCTTAGGTAGACCGCCAAACGGCTACACCTTC. It codes for CASSLGRPPNGYTF.